The sequence of this T cell receptor beta chain was determined in a study of blood T cell repertoires in COVID-19. From germline, CDR1 is GTSNPN and CDR2 SVGIG (reference sequence). The germline V and J ends were trimmed by 4 bases and 5 bases, with 15 bases remaining between them. The CDR3 is 13 amino acids. Sequenced by immunoSEQ multiplex PCR; TCRdb stores in-frame clones only, minus some. The sample holds around 51,000 clones, less than 95% seen once. The sequence derives from a man between 65 and 79 years old with acute or convalescent COVID-19. The source material was peripheral blood. The gene calls are TRBV30 and TRBJ2-7; D unclear. The CDR3, as DNA: TGTGCCTGGACCGAGGTGGGTGTGAACGAGCAGTACTTC. Its protein is CAWTEVGVNEQYF.